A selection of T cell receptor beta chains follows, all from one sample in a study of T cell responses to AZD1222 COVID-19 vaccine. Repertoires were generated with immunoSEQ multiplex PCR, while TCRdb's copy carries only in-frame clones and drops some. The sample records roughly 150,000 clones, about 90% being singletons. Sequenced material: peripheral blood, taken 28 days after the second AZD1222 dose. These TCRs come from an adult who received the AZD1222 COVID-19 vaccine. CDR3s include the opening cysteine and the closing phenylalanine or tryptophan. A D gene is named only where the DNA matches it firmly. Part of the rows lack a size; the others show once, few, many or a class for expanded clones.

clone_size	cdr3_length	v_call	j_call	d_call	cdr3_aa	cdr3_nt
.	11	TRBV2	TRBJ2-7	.	CASGGSYEQYF	TGTGCCAGCGGGGGCTCCTACGAGCAGTACTTC
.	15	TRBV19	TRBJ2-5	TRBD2	CASSIASGREETQYF	TGTGCCAGTAGTATTGCTAGCGGGAGGGAGGAGACCCAGTACTTC
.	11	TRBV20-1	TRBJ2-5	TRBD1	CSAGTEETQYF	TGCAGTGCTGGGACAGAAGAGACCCAGTACTTC
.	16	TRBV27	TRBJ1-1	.	CASSPHRARRGTEAFF	TGTGCCAGCAGTCCACACCGCGCCAGGAGGGGCACTGAAGCTTTCTTT
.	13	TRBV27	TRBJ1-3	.	CASSITGGNTIYF	TGTGCCAGCAGTATAACAGGCGGAAACACCATATATTTT
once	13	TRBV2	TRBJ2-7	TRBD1	CASSRDRGGEQYF	TGTGCCAGCAGTCGGGACAGGGGAGGAGAGCAGTACTTC
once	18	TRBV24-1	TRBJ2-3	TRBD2	CATSSASSSGGNTDTQYF	TGTGCCACCAGTTCGGCGAGTTCTAGCGGGGGGAACACAGATACGCAGTATTTT
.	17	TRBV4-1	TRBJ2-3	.	CASSLEGGTALTDTQYF	TGCGCCAGCAGCCTAGAAGGGGGGACGGCCCTTACAGATACGCAGTATTTT
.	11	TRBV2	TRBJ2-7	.	CASLGAYEQYF	TGTGCCAGTTTAGGGGCCTACGAGCAGTACTTC
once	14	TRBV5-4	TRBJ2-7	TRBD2	CASSLSGSSYEQYF	TGTGCCAGCAGCTTAAGCGGGAGCTCCTACGAGCAGTACTTC
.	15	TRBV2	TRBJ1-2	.	CASIPEGSGDYGYTF	TGTGCCAGCATTCCAGAGGGCTCGGGGGACTATGGCTACACCTTC
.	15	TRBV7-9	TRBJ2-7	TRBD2	CASSLVGLGSYEQYF	TGTGCCAGCAGCTTAGTGGGACTAGGCTCCTACGAGCAGTACTTC
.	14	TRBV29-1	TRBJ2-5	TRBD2	CSVSERGNIETQYF	TGCAGCGTTTCTGAGCGGGGAAACATAGAGACCCAGTACTTC
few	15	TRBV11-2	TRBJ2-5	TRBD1	CASSRGTGVQETQYF	TGTGCCAGCAGCCGTGGGACAGGGGTTCAAGAGACCCAGTACTTC
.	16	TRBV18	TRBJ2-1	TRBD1	CASSGPGGESGAEQFF	TGTGCCAGCTCAGGCCCAGGGGGCGAATCGGGAGCTGAGCAGTTCTTC
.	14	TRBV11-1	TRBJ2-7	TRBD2	CASSLGAGGYEQYF	TGTGCCAGCAGCTTAGGAGCGGGAGGATACGAGCAGTACTTC
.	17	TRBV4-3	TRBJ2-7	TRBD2	CASSQDPGLVLNYEQYF	TGCGCCAGCAGCCAAGATCCGGGACTAGTGCTTAACTACGAGCAGTACTTC
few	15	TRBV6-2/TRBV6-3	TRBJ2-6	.	CASSKQLSGANVLTF	TGTGCCAGCAGTAAACAGCTCTCTGGGGCCAACGTCCTGACTTTC
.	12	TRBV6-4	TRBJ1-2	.	CASSDSSYGYTF	TGTGCCAGCAGTGACTCTAGCTATGGCTACACCTTC
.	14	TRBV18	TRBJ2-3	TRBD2	CASFPGLAPDTQYF	TGTGCCAGCTTCCCGGGACTAGCGCCAGATACGCAGTATTTT
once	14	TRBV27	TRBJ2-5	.	CASSRPNREETQYF	TGTGCCAGCAGTCGCCCGAACAGAGAAGAGACCCAGTACTTC
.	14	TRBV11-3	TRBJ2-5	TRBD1	CASSPRRGQETQYF	TGTGCCAGCAGCCCCCGCAGGGGGCAAGAGACCCAGTACTTC
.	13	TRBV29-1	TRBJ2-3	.	CSVAGRGIDTQYF	TGCAGCGTTGCGGGCAGGGGCATAGATACGCAGTATTTT
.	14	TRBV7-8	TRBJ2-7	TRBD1	CASRTGTGFAEQYF	TGTGCCAGCAGGACCGGGACAGGGTTCGCCGAGCAGTACTTC
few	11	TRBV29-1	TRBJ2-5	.	CSGTIGETQYF	TGCAGCGGAACAATTGGAGAGACCCAGTACTTC
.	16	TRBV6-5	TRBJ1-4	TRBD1	CASSSTPGQGREKLFF	TGTGCCAGCAGTTCAACCCCGGGACAGGGGAGGGAAAAACTGTTTTTT
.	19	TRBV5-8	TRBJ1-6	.	CASSLFGGASSSYNSPLHF	TGTGCCAGCAGCTTGTTCGGGGGAGCCTCGAGCTCCTATAATTCACCCCTCCACTTT
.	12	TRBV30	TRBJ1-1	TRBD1	CAWSDRGDRAFF	TGTGCCTGGAGTGACAGGGGGGACAGAGCTTTCTTT
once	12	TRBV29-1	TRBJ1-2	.	CSVEGPYYGYTF	TGCAGCGTTGAAGGGCCTTACTATGGCTACACCTTC
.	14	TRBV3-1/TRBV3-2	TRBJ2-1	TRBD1	CASSLRTGTGEQFF	TGTGCCAGCAGCCTACGCACCGGGACAGGGGAGCAGTTCTTC
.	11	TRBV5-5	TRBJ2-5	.	CASSLRETQYF	TGTGCCAGCAGCTTGCGGGAGACCCAGTACTTC
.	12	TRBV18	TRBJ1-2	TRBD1	CASSVQGEGYTF	TGTGCCAGCTCGGTACAGGGGGAAGGCTACACCTTC
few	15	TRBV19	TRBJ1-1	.	CASSIGSGGITEAFF	TGTGCCAGTAGTATCGGCTCGGGGGGCATCACTGAAGCTTTCTTT
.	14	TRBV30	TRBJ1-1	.	CAWMSRARNTEAFF	TGTGCCTGGATGAGCAGGGCCCGGAACACTGAAGCTTTCTTT
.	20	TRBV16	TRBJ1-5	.	CASSPGRLGMGPSSNQPQHF	TGTGCCAGCAGCCCTGGGAGGTTGGGAATGGGCCCATCCAGCAATCAGCCCCAGCATTTT
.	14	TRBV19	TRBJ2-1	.	CASSLGSSYNEQFF	TGTGCCAGTAGTCTGGGAAGCTCCTACAATGAGCAGTTCTTC
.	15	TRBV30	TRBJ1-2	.	CAWSFRQGPNYGYTF	TGTGCCTGGAGTTTTAGGCAGGGTCCAAACTATGGCTACACCTTC
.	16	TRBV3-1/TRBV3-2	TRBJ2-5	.	CASSSYTVFLQETQYF	TGTGCCAGCAGCTCATACACCGTGTTTTTACAAGAGACCCAGTACTTC
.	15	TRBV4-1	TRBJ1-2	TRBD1	CASSPQTGTGDGYTF	TGCGCCAGCAGCCCCCAAACTGGGACAGGGGATGGCTACACCTTC
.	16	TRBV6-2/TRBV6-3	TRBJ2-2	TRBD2	CASSPTSAANTGELFF	TGTGCCAGCAGCCCGACTAGCGCCGCGAACACCGGGGAGCTGTTTTTT
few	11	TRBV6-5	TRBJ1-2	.	CASTRNYGYTF	TGTGCCAGCACGAGGAACTATGGCTACACCTTC
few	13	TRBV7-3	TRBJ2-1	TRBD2	CASTTSGGNEQFF	TGTGCCAGCACGACTAGCGGGGGGAATGAGCAGTTCTTC
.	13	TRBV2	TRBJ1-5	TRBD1	CAGGQEGGQPQHF	TGTGCGGGGGGACAGGAGGGCGGTCAGCCCCAGCATTTT
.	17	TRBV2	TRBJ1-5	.	CASSVWGREDSNQPQHF	TGTGCCAGCAGTGTGTGGGGGCGGGAGGATAGCAATCAGCCCCAGCATTTT
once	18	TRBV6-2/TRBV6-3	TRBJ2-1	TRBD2	CASSYSPGLAGSHNEQFF	TGTGCCAGCAGTTACTCCCCGGGACTAGCGGGGAGCCACAATGAGCAGTTCTTC
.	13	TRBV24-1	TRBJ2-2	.	CATSDLWVGELFF	TGTGCCACCAGTGATTTGTGGGTCGGGGAGCTGTTTTTT
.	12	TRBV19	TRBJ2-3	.	CASLGSTDTQYF	TGTGCCAGCTTGGGAAGCACAGATACGCAGTATTTT
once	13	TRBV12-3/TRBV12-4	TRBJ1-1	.	CASSLSINTEAFF	TGTGCCAGCAGTTTGTCTATTAACACTGAAGCTTTCTTT
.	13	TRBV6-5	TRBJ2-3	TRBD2	CASSYLAGGWKHF	TGTGCCAGCAGTTACCTAGCGGGAGGGTGGAAGCATTTT
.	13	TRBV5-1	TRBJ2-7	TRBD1	CASSFGQGNEQYF	TGCGCCAGCAGCTTCGGACAGGGAAACGAGCAGTACTTC
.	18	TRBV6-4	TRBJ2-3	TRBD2	CASSDSATSGGGTDTQYF	TGTGCCAGCAGTGATTCCGCGACTAGCGGGGGGGGCACAGATACGCAGTATTTT
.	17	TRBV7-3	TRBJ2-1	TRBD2	CASSLDLRGGSTNEQFF	TGTGCCAGCAGCTTGGATCTCCGGGGCGGGAGTACTAATGAGCAGTTCTTC
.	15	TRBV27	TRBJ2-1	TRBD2	CASSPLAGVGNEQFF	TGTGCCAGCAGTCCCCTAGCGGGGGTGGGGAATGAGCAGTTCTTC
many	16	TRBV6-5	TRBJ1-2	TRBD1	CASSYIRTGGTYGYTF	TGTGCCAGCAGTTACATCCGGACAGGGGGCACCTATGGCTACACCTTC